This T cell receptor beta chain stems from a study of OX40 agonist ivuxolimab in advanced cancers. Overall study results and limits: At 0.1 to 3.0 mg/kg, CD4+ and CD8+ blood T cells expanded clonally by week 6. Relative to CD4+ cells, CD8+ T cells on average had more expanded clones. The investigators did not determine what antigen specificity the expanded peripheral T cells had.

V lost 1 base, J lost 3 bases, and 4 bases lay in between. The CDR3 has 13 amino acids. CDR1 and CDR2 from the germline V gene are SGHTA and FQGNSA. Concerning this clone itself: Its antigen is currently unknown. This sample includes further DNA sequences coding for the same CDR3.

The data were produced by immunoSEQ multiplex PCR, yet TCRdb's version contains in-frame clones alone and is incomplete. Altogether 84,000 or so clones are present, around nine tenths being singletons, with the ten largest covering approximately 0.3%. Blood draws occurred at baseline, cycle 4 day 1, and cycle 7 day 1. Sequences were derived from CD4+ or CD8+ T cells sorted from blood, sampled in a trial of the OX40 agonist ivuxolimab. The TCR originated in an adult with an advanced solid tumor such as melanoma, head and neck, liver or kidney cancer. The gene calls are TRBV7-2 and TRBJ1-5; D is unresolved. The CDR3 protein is CASSLGPNQPQHF. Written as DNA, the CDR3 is TGTGCCAGCAGCTTAGGACCCAATCAGCCCCAGCATTTT. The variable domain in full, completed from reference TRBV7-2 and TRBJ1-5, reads GAGVSQSPSNKVTEKGKDVELRCDPISGHTALYWYRQSLGQGLEFLIYFQGNSAPDKSGLPSDRFSAERTGGSVSTLTIQRTQQEDSAVYLCASSLGPNQPQHFGDGTRLSIL.